The 7 T cell receptor beta chains reported below all come from one sample, sequenced in a study of human T cells and chemical hapten exposure. Time point indicated: patch test 1, 2 weeks after DPC sensitization. Documented treatment: therapeutic diphenylcyclopropenone sensitization with weekly scalp DPC. TCRdb re-derived calls from the RACE reads in MiXCR, one entry per CDR3 protein. Among 180,000 or so distinct CDR3 sequences listed, more than 12% were seen once. The specimen was whole blood, collected in connection with sensitization to the hapten diphenylcyclopropenone (DPC). Receptors were obtained from a woman aged 25-40 years with alopecia areata. Some clones in this sample may be carry-over from other donors' samples.

This clonotype turned up a few times. The chain carries TRBV7-9 and TRBJ1-2; D gene ambiguous. The germline V gene encodes CDR1 SEHNR and CDR2 FQNEAQ (reference sequence). The CDR3 consists of 15 residues. Trimming stripped 3 bases from V and 3 bases from J, with 14 bases between. The DNA for the CDR3 is TGTGCCAGCAGCTTCGGACCCCCGAAGGACTATGGCTACACCTTC. This sequence encodes CASSFGPPKDYGYTF.

In this sample, this clonotype turned up many times. The rearrangement links TRBV6-5 to TRBJ2-5; TRBD2 aligns across 12 bases. The V and J ends lost 5 bases and 3 bases, in that order; junction bases with no gene match: 4. Germline CDR1 and CDR2: MNHEY and SVGAGI. CDR3 length: 15 residues. The CDR3: CASSTPSGREETQYF. The DNA of the CDR3 is TGTGCCAGCAGTACCCCTAGCGGGAGGGAAGAGACCCAGTACTTC.

The chain couples TRBV25-1 to TRBJ2-5; the D gene is possibly TRBD1 (5 bases). V was pared by 7 bases and J by 5 bases, with 11 bases between. The CDR3 totals 12 residues. The germline gives CDR1 MGHDK, CDR2 SYGVNS. In nucleotides, the CDR3 is TGTGCCAGCAATCAGGGTGGGGAGACCCAGTACTTC. Residues: CASNQGGETQYF. The complete variable domain, with remaining parts taken from reference TRBV25-1 and TRBJ2-5, reads EADIYQTPRYLVIGTGKKITLECSQTMGHDKMYWYQQDPGMELHLIHYSYGVNSTEKGDLSSESTVSRIRTEHFPLTLESARPSHTSQYLCASNQGGETQYFGPGTRLLVL.

This clonotype was seen many times. The CDR3 loop is CASSPLGGPDNEQFF. CDR3 DNA: TGTGCCAGTAGTCCGTTGGGGGGGCCTGACAATGAGCAGTTCTTC. This rearrangement joins TRBV19 to TRBJ2-1, with TRBD2 as a possible D gene (7 bases). Trimming took 5 bases from V and 5 from J, leaving 16 bases between them. This CDR3 has 15 residues. Germline-derived CDR1 and CDR2 are LNHDA and SQIVND (reference sequence).

CDR3 DNA sequence: TGTGCCAGCAGCTTACGAGCTACGGGCACAGATACGCAGTATTTT. Amino acids: CASSLRATGTDTQYF. The chain couples TRBV7-3 to TRBJ2-3, with D unresolved. Germline loops: CDR1 SGHTA, CDR2 FQGTGA. This CDR3 is built from 15 residues. The ends were cut back, 2 bases at V and 1 base at J, with 10 bases in the middle.

This clonotype was seen a few times. The chain recombines TRBV4-3 with TRBJ2-4; no firm D call. This CDR3 spans 13 amino acids. V lost 3 bases and J 6 bases, leaving 9 bases between the germline ends. Germline V lookup: CDR1 LGHNA, CDR2 YSLEER. CDR3 coding DNA: TGCGCCAGCAGCCAGGCGACGGGAAACATTCAGTACTTC. This translates into CASSQATGNIQYF.

Here the CDR3 DNA reads TGTGCCAGCTCACCCCAACAGGGTATAACCTACGAGCAGTACTTC. It translates to CASSPQQGITYEQYF. The rearrangement uses TRBV18 and TRBJ2-7; TRBD1 might be the D (6 bases). This CDR3 spans 15 amino acids. Germline V gives CDR1 KGHSH, CDR2 LQKENI. V lost 3 bases to trimming and J lost 2 bases, with 14 bases between them. Full variable domain (remainder filled in from reference TRBV18 and TRBJ2-7): NAGVMQNPRHLVRRRGQEARLRCSPMKGHSHVYWYRQLPEEGLKFMVYLQKENIIDESGMPKERFSAEFPKEGPSILRIQQVVRGDSAAYFCASSPQQGITYEQYFGPGTRLTVT.